Following are 23 T cell receptor beta chains from one sample sequenced in a study of early T cells in non-severe SARS-CoV-2 infection (dated by TCRdb to the early 2020s). The library came from 5' RACE. The listed sequencing device is NextSeq 500. TCRdb's own reprocessing of the public reads used fastp at Q25 and MiXCR and kept productive beta chains. Here each entry gathers all rows of one CDR3 protein and keeps the most common genes and DNA. The sample table records about 59,000 distinct CDR3 sequences; over 10% of these occur just once. The ten top clones hold about a tenth of the sample. The sequenced sample was whole blood, obtained at baseline. These receptors originate from an adult who was a healthcare worker with PCR-confirmed SARS-CoV-2 infection or an uninfected control (not recorded which).

This chain links TRBV5-5 with TRBJ2-7; the D gene is possibly TRBD1 (6 bases). Per germline, CDR1 SGHKS and CDR2 YYEKEE (reference sequence). Trimming took 4 bases from V and 3 from J, leaving 17 bases between them. This CDR3 region has 15 residues. CDR3 sequence: CASSPVLTGLYEQYF. CDR3 bases: TGTGCCAGCAGCCCCGTCTTGACAGGACTCTACGAGCAGTACTTC.

In its sample, this clonotype was seen a few times. The rearrangement links TRBV21-1 to TRBJ1-2; TRBD1, as called in the table, went unchecked against the DNA. TRBV21-1 is annotated as a pseudogene. The CDR3 totals 15 residues. The CDR3 DNA reads as TGTGCCAGCAGCAAAGTACAGGGGAAGCTCTATGGCTACACCTTC. It yields the protein CASSKVQGKLYGYTF.

This clonotype has only a few counts. The genes are TRBV20-1 and TRBJ2-1, with 12 bases that match TRBD2. The germline gives CDR1 DFQATT, CDR2 SNEGSKA (reference sequence). Trimming took 6 bases from V and 9 from J; bases not matched to a gene: 6. The CDR3 loop spans 13 amino acids. The CDR3 is CSATLAGGIEQFF. DNA of the CDR3: TGCAGTGCCACTCTAGCGGGGGGGATTGAGCAGTTCTTC.

This chain joins TRBV30 and TRBJ2-3; 9 bases map to TRBD2. The germline V gene has CDR1 GTSNPN and CDR2 SVGIG (reference sequence). The CDR3 is made up of 14 amino acids. V shed 1 base, J shed 1 base, and the junction held 0 bases outside the gene matches. The CDR3 reads CAWSGGRGTDTQYF. CDR3 sequence (DNA): TGTGCCTGGAGTGGCGGGAGGGGCACAGATACGCAGTATTTT.

The sample holds a few counts of this clonotype. The rearrangement uses TRBV7-9 and TRBJ2-1; 12 nucleotides match TRBD1. CDR1 SEHNR and CDR2 FQNEAQ come from the germline V gene (reference sequence). J was trimmed by 2 bases and V by 4 bases; bases with no gene match: 6. The CDR3 is 17 amino acids. CDR3 nucleotide sequence: TGTGCCAGCAGCTCACGGGACAGGGGGCGCACCTACAATGAGCAGTTCTTC. Translated: CASSSRDRGRTYNEQFF.

This clonotype showed up just a few times. This sequence joins TRBV7-9 and TRBJ1-2; D is possibly TRBD1 (5 bases). This CDR3 is built from 15 residues. Germline V gene sequence: CDR1 SEHNR, CDR2 FQNEAQ (reference sequence). V was cut by 4 bases and J by 1 base, with 13 bases left in between. The CDR3 region is CASSSPGLNNYGYTF. CDR3 coding DNA: TGTGCCAGCAGCTCGCCGGGACTGAATAACTATGGCTACACCTTC.

This clonotype turned up a few times. The chain uses TRBV11-2 and TRBJ1-1; no clear D. Trimming cost V 5 bases and J 4 bases, with 14 bases left between them. The germline V gene encodes CDR1 SGHAT and CDR2 FQNNGV. This CDR3 has 14 residues. Written as DNA, the CDR3 is TGTGCCAGCAGCCCCCGGGCCGCGAGCACTGAAGCTTTCTTT. Translation gives CASSPRAASTEAFF.

This clonotype was seen many times. The chain has TRBV29-1 and TRBJ2-4, with D tentatively TRBD2 (6 bases). CDR1 and CDR2 (germline): SQVTM, ANQGSEA. Trimming shortened V by 0 bases and J by 0 bases, and 9 bases separated the two germline ends. The CDR3 is 15 amino acids. CDR3 amino acids: CSVEEGAGAKNIQYF. The CDR3 nucleotides read TGCAGCGTTGAAGAAGGAGCGGGAGCCAAAAACATTCAGTACTTC. Supplemented by reference TRBV29-1 and TRBJ2-4, the full variable domain reads SAVISQKPSRDICQRGTSLTIQCQVDSQVTMMFWYRQQPGQSLTLIATANQGSEATYESGFVIDKFPISRPNLTFSTLTVSNMSPEDSSIYLCSVEEGAGAKNIQYFGAGTRLSVL.

The genes are TRBV6-1 and TRBJ1-1; D is unresolved. The CDR3 consists of 11 residues. Germline assignment: CDR1 MNHNS and CDR2 SASEGT. The ends were cut back, 3 bases at V and 11 bases at J, with 10 bases in the middle. The CDR3 region has the DNA TGTGCCAGCAGTGAGAAGTCGACTGCTTTCTTT. Its protein is CASSEKSTAFF.

The chain couples TRBV19 to TRBJ2-7, with D perhaps being TRBD1 or TRBD2 (5 bases each). The CDR3 runs to 16 residues. Germline values: CDR1 LNHDA, CDR2 SQIVND (reference sequence). V lost 5 bases and J lost 3, with 20 bases in between. In DNA, the CDR3 is TGTGCCAGTAGTGCGGGTGGGGACCCCCCGTTCTACGAGCAGTACTTC. Protein product: CASSAGGDPPFYEQYF.

The V call is TRBV6-5, the J call TRBJ2-2; D uncertain. Germline lookup yields CDR1 MNHEY and CDR2 SVGAGI. The CDR3 length is 12 residues. With 2 bases removed from V and 7 bases from J, the gap between germline ends came to 5 bases. The CDR3: CASSYPLGELFF. The CDR3 DNA reads as TGTGCCAGCAGTTACCCCCTCGGGGAGCTGTTTTTT.

The V gene is TRBV15, the J gene TRBJ2-2, with D perhaps TRBD2 (7 bases). This CDR3 has 14 residues. The ends were cut back, 7 bases at V and 5 bases at J, with 14 bases in the middle. Germline values: CDR1 LNHNV, CDR2 YYDKDF (reference sequence). DNA of the CDR3: TGTGCCACCAACAGGGAGGGGTTGACCGGGGAGCTGTTTTTT. This gives the protein CATNREGLTGELFF.

This clonotype was recorded a few times. The CDR3 loop is CASSPTGGGEQYF. The CDR3 DNA reads as TGTGCCAGCAGCCCAACAGGGGGCGGCGAGCAGTACTTC. The chain combines TRBV12-3 or TRBV12-4 with TRBJ2-7, with 9 bases matching TRBD1. Losses at the gene ends were 6 bases for V and 6 bases for J; bases not matched to a gene: 6. This CDR3 comprises 13 residues.

This chain connects TRBV7-9 to TRBJ2-5; TRBD2 matches 9 bases. Trimming at V came to 5 bases and at J to 7 bases, leaving 11 bases not matched to a gene. This CDR3 contains 15 residues. CDR1 and CDR2 (germline): SEHNR, FQNEAQ (reference sequence). CDR3 region: CASSPRTSEGVTQYF. The CDR3 DNA reads as TGTGCCAGCAGCCCTAGGACTAGCGAAGGAGTGACCCAGTACTTC.

This clonotype has a count of ten or more. V usage is TRBV7-9 and J usage is TRBJ1-1; D remains ambiguous. Trimming pared 1 base from V and 6 bases from J, leaving 12 bases between. This CDR3 region has 14 residues. The germline gives CDR1 SEHNR, CDR2 FQNEAQ (reference sequence). The CDR3 DNA reads as TGTGCCAGCAGCTTAGATTCGGGCCTCGCTGAAGCTTTCTTT. It codes for CASSLDSGLAEAFF.

This clonotype was seen ten or more times. The chain employs TRBV27 and TRBJ2-7; D is uncertain. This CDR3 contains 14 residues. CDR1 is MNHEY and CDR2 is SMNVEV in the germline V gene (reference sequence). V was clipped by 1 base and J by 1 base, with 8 bases between them. In DNA, the CDR3 is TGTGCCAGCAGTTTATACAAGGGTTCCTACGAGCAGTACTTC. Protein: CASSLYKGSYEQYF.

The table lists this clonotype with many counts. The V call is TRBV11-2, the J call TRBJ2-1; D not resolved. The CDR3 has 16 residues. Germline CDR1 reads SGHAT; CDR2 reads FQNNGV. With 1 base removed from V and 7 bases from J, the gap between germline ends came to 17 bases. CDR3 loop: CASSLGWRSSRNEQFF. The CDR3 coding sequence is TGTGCCAGCAGCTTAGGTTGGCGCTCAAGTAGGAATGAGCAGTTCTTC.

The gene calls are TRBV21-1 and TRBJ1-2. TRBV21-1 is a pseudogene. The CDR3 length is 15 residues. The CDR3 DNA sequence: TGTGCCAGCGCAGGGAGGGAGGGCCTTAACTATGGCTACACCTTC. It yields the protein CASAGREGLNYGYTF.

This clonotype was found a few times. This chain connects TRBV12-3 or TRBV12-4 to TRBJ2-1; TRBD2 matches 14 bases. V lost 5 bases and J lost 10; bases outside the gene matches: 7. The CDR3 sequence is 15 residues long. CDR3 residues: CASSPGTSGSREQFF. In DNA, the CDR3 is TGTGCCAGCAGTCCCGGGACTAGCGGGAGTCGGGAGCAGTTCTTC.

The V gene is TRBV7-9, the J gene TRBJ2-5, with D hard to call. Deletions cut 7 bases from V and 1 base from J, with 10 bases between. The CDR3 length is 13 residues. Germline V lookup: CDR1 SEHNR, CDR2 FQNEAQ (reference sequence). CDR3 sequence (DNA): TGTGCCAGCAACCCTAACGTCCAAGAGACCCAGTACTTC. Translation: CASNPNVQETQYF. The variable domain in full, with the rest retrieved from reference TRBV7-9 and TRBJ2-5, is DTGVSQNPRHKITKRGQNVTFRCDPISEHNRLYWYRQTLGQGPEFLTYFQNEAQLEKSRLLSDRFSAERPKGSFSTLEIQRTEQGDSAMYLCASNPNVQETQYFGPGTRLLVL.

The table lists this clonotype with many counts. The rearrangement joins TRBV7-8 to TRBJ2-7; tentatively, D is TRBD1 (5 bases). The CDR3 runs to 16 residues. V shed 0 bases and J shed 4 bases, with 16 bases lying between them. The V gene's germline CDR1 is SGHVS and CDR2 FQNEAQ. The CDR3 loop reads CASSLAGVAGDYEQYF. CDR3 nucleotide sequence: TGTGCCAGCAGCTTAGCAGGGGTAGCAGGAGATTACGAGCAGTACTTC.

This clonotype has just a few counts. This chain links TRBV29-1 with TRBJ2-7; no clear D gene. The CDR3 covers 14 residues. Looked up from germline, CDR1 is SQVTM and CDR2 is ANQGSEA. Trimming removed 6 bases from V and 4 bases from J, with 19 bases in between. CDR3 in DNA: TGCAGCGTAACGGCGCGCGTTTCGCGGTACGAGCAGTACTTC. Translated: CSVTARVSRYEQYF.

This clonotype was observed many times. This chain uses TRBV3-1 with TRBJ1-3, with no clear D. Looked up from germline, CDR1 is LGHDT and CDR2 is YNNKEL (reference sequence). This CDR3 region has 16 residues. V lost 2 bases and J lost 0, with 11 bases in between. In DNA, the CDR3 is TGTGCCAGCAGCCAATTCGGTTTACGCTCTGGAAACACCATATATTTT. This codes for CASSQFGLRSGNTIYF.